The next 25 T cell receptor beta chains were all read from a single sample in a study of PD-1 blockade in classical Hodgkin lymphoma. The assay was immunoSEQ multiplex PCR, and TCRdb's table has in-frame clones only and misses some. This sample has 49,000 or so clones, with 60% to 85% found just once. Brentuximab vedotin exposure varied among the patients, all of whom had relapsed after autologous stem cell transplantation. Sequenced here: peripheral blood mononuclear cells (PBMCs), sampled before the second cycle of nivolumab. The receptors here all came from a human donor with classical Hodgkin lymphoma.

The chain combines TRBV30 with TRBJ1-5; 7 positions agree with TRBD1. In germline, CDR1 is GTSNPN, CDR2 SVGIG (reference sequence). Trimming removed 3 bases from V and 5 bases from J; junction bases left unmatched: 4. The CDR3 runs to 13 residues. The CDR3 protein is CAWRQGRDQPQHF. The CDR3 DNA sequence: TGTGCCTGGAGACAGGGGAGAGATCAGCCCCAGCATTTT.

V is TRBV18 and J is TRBJ1-1; no reliable D call. Trimming took 2 bases from V and 6 from J, leaving 13 bases between them. Germline values: CDR1 KGHSH, CDR2 LQKENI. The CDR3 has 14 residues. The CDR3 DNA reads TGTGCCAGCTCACCAGCCTCCCGCGGTGCTGAAGCTTTCTTT. Its translation: CASSPASRGAEAFF.

Only one count was recorded for this clone. The chain links TRBV11-2 to TRBJ1-1, with TRBD1 matching over 7 bases. Germline V gives CDR1 SGHAT, CDR2 FQNNGV. This CDR3 contains 16 residues. The V gene end was trimmed by 1 base and the J gene end by 7 bases; junction bases not matched to a gene: 12. CDR3 sequence reads: CASSLVGSDRAGEAFF. The CDR3 DNA is TGTGCCAGCAGCTTAGTAGGATCTGACAGGGCGGGTGAAGCTTTCTTT. The full variable domain, with the rest looked up from reference TRBV11-2 and TRBJ1-1, is EAGVAQSPRYKIIEKRQSVAFWCNPISGHATLYWYQQILGQGPKLLIQFQNNGVVDDSQLPKDRFSAERLKGVDSTLKIQPAKLEDSAVYLCASSLVGSDRAGEAFFGQGTRLTVV.

The J gene is TRBJ2-7, the V gene TRBV27; D is perhaps TRBD2 (5 bases). The CDR3 is 14 amino acids. CDR1 and CDR2 from the germline V gene are MNHEY and SMNVEV (reference sequence). Between the trimmed V and J ends, which lost 7 bases and 0 bases, there was a span of 13 bases. The CDR3 is CASTAVGSSYEQYF. The CDR3 region has the DNA TGTGCCAGCACCGCGGTAGGGAGCTCCTACGAGCAGTACTTC.

This clone has a handful of counts. This chain links TRBV19 with TRBJ1-1; TRBD1 matches at 8 bases. CDR1 and CDR2 from the germline V gene are LNHDA and SQIVND (reference sequence). CDR3 length equals 14 residues. V lost 6 bases, J lost 1 base, and 4 bases stayed unmatched. The CDR3 here is CASSRTGQNTEAFF. The CDR3 coding sequence is TGTGCCAGTAGCAGGACAGGGCAGAACACTGAAGCTTTCTTT.

This rearrangement joins TRBV5-5 to TRBJ2-2, with TRBD1 matching over 7 bases. The CDR3 contains 15 residues. Germline V lookup: CDR1 SGHKS, CDR2 YYEKEE (reference sequence). The V and J ends lost 2 bases and 0 bases, in that order; junction bases with no gene match: 1. Here the CDR3 reads CASSLGTANTGELFF. The CDR3 DNA follows: TGTGCCAGCAGCTTAGGGACAGCGAACACCGGGGAGCTGTTTTTT.

The CDR3 region is CASMRDSRYGYTF. For the CDR3, the DNA is TGTGCCAGCATGCGGGACTCCCGCTATGGCTACACCTTC. V usage is TRBV25-1 and J usage is TRBJ1-2; D may be TRBD1 (5 bases). The CDR3 has 13 amino acids. Germline CDR1 and CDR2: MGHDK and SYGVNS. Trimming removed 7 bases from V and 4 bases from J, with 13 bases in between.

The V gene is TRBV29-1, the J gene TRBJ2-1, with a possible D match to TRBD1 (6 bases). The CDR3 covers 10 residues. The V end was cut by 7 bases, the J end by 9 bases, with 10 bases between. Germline loops: CDR1 SQVTM, CDR2 ANQGSEA. CDR3 coding DNA: TGCAGCGGTGGGGACATTGAGCAGTTCTTC. The encoded protein is CSGGDIEQFF.

The gene calls are TRBV5-4 and TRBJ2-3; 11 bases match TRBD2. Germline V gene lookup returns CDR1 SGHNT and CDR2 YYREEE (reference sequence). The CDR3 length is 16 residues. J lost 0 bases, V lost 1 base, and 1 base had no gene match. This chain's CDR3 is CASSLRTSGSTDTQYF. CDR3 DNA: TGTGCCAGCAGCTTGCGGACTAGCGGGAGCACAGATACGCAGTATTTT.

This chain links TRBV9 with TRBJ1-6, with 7 bases identical to TRBD1. V dropped 0 bases and J dropped 9; count of bases not matched to a gene: 6. This CDR3 has 15 residues. Germline CDR1 is SGDLS and CDR2 is YYNGEE. CDR3 loop: CASSVATGSGSPLHF. CDR3 nucleotide sequence: TGTGCCAGCAGCGTAGCGACAGGGTCGGGTTCACCCCTCCACTTT.

The V call is TRBV19, the J call TRBJ2-5, with D perhaps TRBD2 (6 bases). The CDR3 is 11 amino acids. Per the germline V gene, CDR1 is LNHDA and CDR2 is SQIVND (reference sequence). V lost 10 bases to trimming and J lost 5 bases, with 11 bases between them. As DNA, the CDR3 is TGTGCCACCAGAGGAGGGGAGACCCAGTACTTC. Protein sequence: CATRGGETQYF.

The chain couples TRBV5-8 to TRBJ2-3, with D hard to call. CDR1 and CDR2 (germline): SGHTS, YDEGEE. Trimming took 4 bases from V and 0 from J, leaving 15 bases between them. The CDR3 sequence is 16 residues long. This CDR3 is CASSDGRSASTDTQYF. CDR3 DNA: TGTGCCAGCAGCGATGGACGAAGCGCTAGCACAGATACGCAGTATTTT.

With regard to this clone: Within the sample, other DNA sequences also encode this same CDR3. The chain combines TRBV29-1 with TRBJ2-7; perhaps D is TRBD1 or TRBD2 (5 bases each). The CDR3 contains 12 residues. V lost 7 bases to trimming and J lost 2 bases, with 12 bases between them. Germline V gene lookup returns CDR1 SQVTM and CDR2 ANQGSEA. This CDR3 is CSARDRPYEQYF. The CDR3 DNA reads TGCAGCGCCCGGGACCGACCCTACGAGCAGTACTTC.

The J gene is TRBJ1-1, the V gene TRBV19; unclear D gene. This CDR3 is built from 16 residues. In germline, CDR1 is LNHDA, CDR2 SQIVND (reference sequence). The V and J ends lost 6 bases and 0 bases respectively, with 17 bases between them. CDR3 residues: CASRSVPGRMNTEAFF. The CDR3 nucleotides read TGTGCCAGTAGATCGGTCCCGGGGAGGATGAACACTGAAGCTTTCTTT.

The genes are TRBV7-2 and TRBJ2-5; 11 bases are a match to TRBD1. V lost 6 bases to trimming and J lost 4 bases; unmatched junction nucleotides: 10. Germline loops: CDR1 SGHTA, CDR2 FQGNSA. The CDR3 extends over 16 amino acids. The CDR3, as DNA: TGTGCCAGCAGGGAATGGGGACAGGGGGTCGGAGAGACCCAGTACTTC. This encodes CASREWGQGVGETQYF.

This clone was seen a few times. The gene calls are TRBV4-2 and TRBJ2-2, with no clear D. The CDR3 consists of 14 residues. Between the trimmed V and J ends, which lost 0 bases and 5 bases, there was a span of 7 bases. Germline V gene data show CDR1 as LGHNA and CDR2 as YNFKEQ. For the CDR3, the DNA is TGTGCCAGCAGCCAAGATTTGACTACCGGGGAGCTGTTTTTT. It translates to CASSQDLTTGELFF.

This rearrangement joins TRBV12-5 to TRBJ2-5; the match to TRBD1 covers 8 bases. Germline lookup yields CDR1 LGHNT and CDR2 FRNRAP. Trimming took 1 base from V and 5 from J; bases not matched to a gene: 6. The CDR3 is 15 amino acids. This chain's CDR3 is CASGLGTGQRETQYF. CDR3 bases: TGTGCTAGTGGTTTGGGGACAGGGCAACGGGAGACCCAGTACTTC. Full variable domain (remainder filled in from reference TRBV12-5 and TRBJ2-5): DARVTQTPRHKVTEMGQEVTMRCQPILGHNTVFWYRQTMMQGLELLAYFRNRAPLDDSGMPKDRFSAEMPDATLATLKIQPSEPRDSAVYFCASGLGTGQRETQYFGPGTRLLVL.

The chain combines TRBV10-3 with TRBJ1-1; D is perhaps TRBD1 (6 bases). This CDR3 is built from 16 residues. Germline CDR1 reads ENHRY; CDR2 reads SYGVKD. Trimming cost V 10 bases and J 0 bases, with 21 bases left between them. CDR3 sequence: CATAGGAAIMNTEAFF. CDR3 nucleotides: TGTGCCACCGCCGGGGGGGCAGCCATAATGAACACTGAAGCTTTCTTT.

This rearrangement joins TRBV11-3 to TRBJ2-1, with D possibly TRBD1 on 6 matching bases. CDR1 is SGHNT and CDR2 is YENEEA in the germline V gene. The length of the CDR3 is 12 residues. V lost 5 bases to trimming and J lost 7 bases, with 9 bases between them. The CDR3 reads CASSQRGNEQFF. CDR3 nucleotide sequence: TGTGCCAGCAGCCAAAGGGGGAATGAGCAGTTCTTC.

This clone showed up just a few times. The chain carries TRBV9 and TRBJ1-1, with D perhaps TRBD1 (6 bases). V was clipped by 7 bases and J by 0 bases, with 7 bases between them. The germline gives CDR1 SGDLS, CDR2 YYNGEE. The CDR3 is made up of 12 amino acids. CDR3: CASGGLNTEAFF. CDR3 DNA sequence: TGTGCCAGCGGGGGCTTGAACACTGAAGCTTTCTTT.

V and J are TRBV6-1 and TRBJ2-7; TRBD2 aligns across 10 bases. The CDR3 runs to 15 residues. CDR1 and CDR2 (germline): MNHNS, SASEGT. V gave up 8 bases and J gave up 6 bases; unmatched junction bases: 13. In DNA form, the CDR3 reads TGTGCCAGCCGGAGAGAGCGGGAGGGCCTTGGCGAGCAGTACTTC. Translated, it gives CASRREREGLGEQYF.

This sequence joins TRBV7-6 and TRBJ2-7, with 7 bases fitting TRBD2. The germline gives CDR1 SGHVS, CDR2 FNYEAQ. The CDR3 spans 15 residues. Unmatched junction bases numbered 10, after V lost 5 bases and J lost 3 bases. CDR3 sequence (DNA): TGTGCCAGCAGCGCCGAACCGGGAGGTATCTACGAGCAGTACTTC. Translated: CASSAEPGGIYEQYF.

The chain recombines TRBV30 with TRBJ1-2, with D possibly TRBD1 on 5 matching bases. The CDR3 extends over 12 amino acids. The V gene lost 1 base and the J gene lost 8 bases, with 11 bases spanning the gap. Germline V lookup: CDR1 GTSNPN, CDR2 SVGIG (reference sequence). Written as DNA, the CDR3 is TGTGCCTGGAGTGCCGGGCAGGGAGGCTACACCTTC. Amino acid sequence: CAWSAGQGGYTF.

Written as DNA, the CDR3 is TGTGCCAGCAGCCACAGCCGGGGGGCCTATGGCTACACCTTC. This encodes CASSHSRGAYGYTF. The chain has TRBV11-2 and TRBJ1-2; TRBD1 is a possible D gene (6 bases). The ends were cut back, 5 bases at V and 4 bases at J, with 14 bases in the middle. Germline V CDR1 and CDR2: SGHAT, FQNNGV. The CDR3 totals 14 residues. Complete variable domain (other parts from reference TRBV11-2 and TRBJ1-2): EAGVAQSPRYKIIEKRQSVAFWCNPISGHATLYWYQQILGQGPKLLIQFQNNGVVDDSQLPKDRFSAERLKGVDSTLKIQPAKLEDSAVYLCASSHSRGAYGYTFGSGTRLTVV.

The rearrangement uses TRBV9 and TRBJ1-3; D is unresolved. Germline values: CDR1 SGDLS, CDR2 YYNGEE. Trimming pared 3 bases from V and 4 bases from J, leaving 14 bases between. The CDR3 loop spans 15 amino acids. In nucleotides, the CDR3 is TGTGCCAGCAGCGCAGAGGGTTCAGGAGGAAACACCATATATTTT. Protein product: CASSAEGSGGNTIYF.